Listed here are 29 T cell receptor beta chains from one sample, sequenced in a study of shared T cell receptors in the human thymus. The data were produced by immunoSEQ multiplex PCR, yet TCRdb's version contains in-frame clones alone and is incomplete. The sample lists about 660,000 clones; roughly 86% were seen once. The sample also formed part of further work on human thymus T cells.

What was sequenced was thymocytes. Receptors were obtained from a boy under two years old with a congenital heart defect.

The J gene is TRBJ2-5, the V gene TRBV29-1; TRBD1 might be the D (5 bases). The V gene lost 1 base and the J gene lost 4 bases, with 16 bases spanning the gap. The CDR3 has 15 residues. Germline lookup yields CDR1 SQVTM and CDR2 ANQGSEA. This CDR3 reads CSVEGRDPRGETQYF. The DNA for the CDR3 is TGCAGCGTTGAAGGACGAGACCCTAGGGGAGAGACCCAGTACTTC.

The rearrangement links TRBV4-3 to TRBJ2-1; 7 bases align to TRBD2. The CDR3 is 20 residues long. V dropped 0 bases and J dropped 1; count of bases not matched to a gene: 15. Germline V lookup: CDR1 LGHNA, CDR2 YSLEER. In DNA, the CDR3 is TGCGCCAGCAGCCAAGAGGTAATAGCGGGCCTCCTAATGTCCTACAATGAGCAGTTCTTC. Protein sequence: CASSQEVIAGLLMSYNEQFF.

The sample holds one count of this clone. V and J are TRBV15 and TRBJ2-7, with 10 bases fitting TRBD2. J gave up 2 bases and V 0 bases, and 10 bases lay outside the gene matches. Germline values: CDR1 LNHNV, CDR2 YYDKDF (reference sequence). The CDR3 has 18 residues. CDR3 sequence (DNA): TGTGCCACCAGCAGAGAAAGGAAACTAGCGGGATCCCCCTACGAGCAGTACTTC. Translating gives CATSRERKLAGSPYEQYF.

The chain uses TRBV18 and TRBJ1-2; D remains ambiguous. The CDR3 loop spans 16 amino acids. V lost 4 bases to trimming and J lost 8 bases, with 23 bases between them. CDR1 is KGHSH and CDR2 is LQKENI in the germline V gene. CDR3 nucleotides: TGTGCCAGCTCACGCCAACGGATCGGGGTTCTCAGGGGCTACACCTTC. Amino acids: CASSRQRIGVLRGYTF.

This sequence joins TRBV30 and TRBJ1-2; possibly TRBD1 for D (6 bases). The CDR3 length is 12 residues. The V gene lost 7 bases and the J gene lost 4 bases, with 13 bases spanning the gap. Germline assignment: CDR1 GTSNPN and CDR2 SVGIG (reference sequence). The CDR3 sequence: CASRQEGYGYTF. CDR3 bases: TGTGCCTCCAGACAGGAAGGCTATGGCTACACCTTC.

This chain links TRBV25-1 with TRBJ2-1; 7 bases line up with TRBD1. Germline CDR1 and CDR2: MGHDK and SYGVNS. The CDR3 totals 16 residues. V shed 0 bases and J 5 bases; nucleotides not matched to a gene: 7. The CDR3 is CASSEYGRGWDNEQFF. The CDR3 DNA reads TGTGCCAGCAGTGAATATGGCAGGGGGTGGGACAATGAGCAGTTCTTC.

The CDR3: CASNSQGNQPQHF. Written as DNA, the CDR3 is TGCGCCAGCAATTCACAGGGCAATCAGCCCCAGCATTTT. The V and J genes are TRBV10-2 and TRBJ1-5, with a tentative D call TRBD1 (5 bases). This CDR3 has 13 residues. With 7 bases removed from V and 2 bases from J, the gap between germline ends came to 9 bases. Germline V CDR1 and CDR2: WSHSY, SAAADI.

The chain has TRBV27 and TRBJ2-7, with a possible D match to TRBD1 (6 bases). Germline V CDR1 and CDR2: MNHEY, SMNVEV (reference sequence). With 6 bases removed from V and 3 bases from J, the gap between germline ends came to 15 bases. This CDR3 contains 14 residues. The CDR3 bases are TGTGCCAGCAGGCTGACAGGCCATTACTACGAGCAGTACTTC. Amino acid sequence: CASRLTGHYYEQYF.

Note on this clone: Distinct nucleotide sequences in the sample also encode this CDR3. This chain links TRBV12-5 with TRBJ2-7; D is perhaps TRBD1 (6 bases). Germline CDR1 and CDR2: LGHNT and FRNRAP. The V gene lost 0 bases and the J gene lost 2 bases, with 8 bases spanning the gap. The CDR3 runs to 14 residues. DNA of the CDR3: TGTGCTAGTGGTTTGGTTCAGGGGACCTACGAGCAGTACTTC. Its protein is CASGLVQGTYEQYF.

The rearrangement joins TRBV4-2 to TRBJ2-3; the match to TRBD2 covers 9 bases. V lost 7 bases to trimming and J lost 1 base; unmatched junction nucleotides: 15. This CDR3 contains 18 residues. Germline lookup yields CDR1 LGHNA and CDR2 YNFKEQ. CDR3 nucleotides: TGTGCCAGCATCCCACAACCGCCAGCGGGAGGTGGCACAGATACGCAGTATTTT. Translated: CASIPQPPAGGGTDTQYF.

V gene TRBV27 combines with J gene TRBJ1-1, with 7 bases identical to TRBD1. This CDR3 region has 15 residues. The V and J ends lost 8 bases and 1 base, in that order; junction bases with no gene match: 10. Germline V lookup: CDR1 MNHEY, CDR2 SMNVEV (reference sequence). The DNA for the CDR3 is TGTGCCAGCCGGGACAGCCCGCGCCCGAACACTGAAGCTTTCTTT. Translation: CASRDSPRPNTEAFF.

This chain connects TRBV5-1 to TRBJ2-7; 9 nucleotides agree with TRBD2. CDR3 length equals 18 residues. Germline values: CDR1 SGHRS, CDR2 YFSETQ. The V and J ends lost 0 bases and 5 bases, in that order; junction bases with no gene match: 15. The CDR3 coding sequence is TGCGCCAGCAGCTTGGTCGTGGGCGAGCGGGGGGCGGGTGACGAGCAGTACTTC. This codes for CASSLVVGERGAGDEQYF.

This sequence joins TRBV15 and TRBJ2-7, with 11 bases lining up with TRBD1. V lost 3 bases to trimming and J lost 4 bases; unmatched junction nucleotides: 5. The CDR3 has 15 residues. Germline CDR1 LNHNV, CDR2 YYDKDF (reference sequence). CDR3 sequence reads: CATSRDGTGGYEQYF. CDR3 in DNA: TGTGCCACCAGCAGGGACGGGACAGGGGGTTACGAGCAGTACTTC.

The gene calls are TRBV5-1 and TRBJ2-5, with TRBD2 matching over 7 bases. Germline CDR1 SGHRS, CDR2 YFSETQ. CDR3 length equals 12 residues. The V gene end was trimmed by 0 bases and the J gene end by 14 bases; junction bases not matched to a gene: 7. CDR3 coding DNA: TGCGCCAGCAGCTTGGCAACTAGCGCCCCATACTTC. Its translation: CASSLATSAPYF. The entire variable domain, with the rest obtained from reference TRBV5-1 and TRBJ2-5, is as follows: KAGVTQTPRYLIKTRGQQVTLSCSPISGHRSVSWYQQTPGQGLQFLFEYFSETQRNKGNFPGRFSGRQFSNSRSEMNVSTLELGDSALYLCASSLATSAPYFGPGTRLLVL.

J is TRBJ2-7 and V is TRBV28, with a possible D match to TRBD1 (6 bases). Trimming removed 6 bases at V and 0 bases at J, with 24 bases between. The CDR3 spans 18 residues. The germline V gene has CDR1 MDHEN and CDR2 SYDVKM. For the CDR3, the DNA is TGTGCCAGCAGATATGGGACAAGTGGTCCTCTACGCTCCTACGAGCAGTACTTC. Protein product: CASRYGTSGPLRSYEQYF. The entire variable domain, with the rest obtained from reference TRBV28 and TRBJ2-7, is as follows: DVKVTQSSRYLVKRTGEKVFLECVQDMDHENMFWYRQDPGLGLRLIYFSYDVKMKEKGDIPEGYSVSREKKERFSLILESASTNQTSMYLCASRYGTSGPLRSYEQYFGPGTRLTVT.

The gene calls are TRBV5-1 and TRBJ1-2; a possible D gene is TRBD1 (5 bases). Trimming took off 5 bases at V and 6 bases at J, with 20 bases between the two ends. CDR3 length: 15 amino acids. CDR1 and CDR2 from the germline V gene are SGHRS and YFSETQ. The DNA for the CDR3 is TGCGCCAGCAGTCAGTTAGACAGTACGGGGGATGGCTACACCTTC. Translation gives CASSQLDSTGDGYTF.

This chain connects TRBV6-4 to TRBJ1-2; D gene uncertain. Trimming removed 0 bases at V and 6 bases at J, with 20 bases between. CDR1 and CDR2 from the germline V gene are MRHNA and SNTAGT. CDR3 length: 17 amino acids. CDR3 sequence reads: CASSDSPVAGSVDGYTF. CDR3 DNA sequence: TGTGCCAGCAGTGACTCCCCTGTTGCAGGTTCGGTGGATGGCTACACCTTC.

This rearrangement joins TRBV28 to TRBJ2-7, with D maybe TRBD2 (6 bases). This CDR3 has 12 residues. Germline CDR1 and CDR2: MDHEN and SYDVKM. V was clipped by 11 bases and J by 2 bases, with 13 bases between them. CDR3 sequence: CAGGTDAYEQYF. In DNA, the CDR3 is TGTGCCGGCGGGACGGATGCCTACGAGCAGTACTTC.

CDR3 residues: CASSVEDSGFYEQYF. The CDR3, as DNA: TGTGCCAGCAGCGTAGAAGATAGCGGCTTCTACGAGCAGTACTTC. The gene calls are TRBV9 and TRBJ2-7; TRBD2 is a possible D gene (6 bases). Trimming pared 0 bases from V and 3 bases from J, leaving 13 bases between. The CDR3 totals 15 residues. Per the germline V gene, CDR1 is SGDLS and CDR2 is YYNGEE.

This chain links TRBV27 with TRBJ1-1; a possible D gene is TRBD1 (6 bases). V was clipped by 3 bases and J by 8 bases, with 22 bases between them. In germline, CDR1 is MNHEY, CDR2 SMNVEV (reference sequence). This CDR3 spans 16 amino acids. The CDR3 spells CASSFLKGTRLREAFF. CDR3 DNA sequence: TGTGCCAGCAGTTTCCTTAAAGGGACACGGTTGCGGGAAGCTTTCTTT.

The J gene is TRBJ2-7, the V gene TRBV9, with 7 nucleotides matching TRBD2. Germline V lookup: CDR1 SGDLS, CDR2 YYNGEE. The CDR3 is 14 amino acids. After removal of 0 bases from V and 1 base from J, the junction contained 1 base not matched to a gene. CDR3 sequence reads: CASSVASGSYEQYF. CDR3 nucleotides: TGTGCCAGCAGCGTAGCTAGCGGTTCCTACGAGCAGTACTTC.

The chain uses TRBV18 and TRBJ2-3; a possible D gene is TRBD2 (5 bases). The CDR3 contains 20 residues. V was pared by 1 base and J by 1 base, with 24 bases between. Germline lookup yields CDR1 KGHSH and CDR2 LQKENI. Here the CDR3 reads CASSPREPGPNLNRTDTQYF. In nucleotides, the CDR3 is TGTGCCAGCTCACCACGGGAGCCAGGCCCAAATTTAAACCGCACAGATACGCAGTATTTT.

The rearrangement uses TRBV11-2 and TRBJ2-1, with TRBD1 identical over 7 bases. Trimming removed 4 bases from V and 5 bases from J; junction bases left unmatched: 11. The CDR3 is 16 amino acids. CDR1 is SGHAT, CDR2 FQNNGV, per germline. CDR3 in DNA: TGTGCCAGCAGCTCAAAAAACAGGGGTACCGACAATGAGCAGTTCTTC. It specifies CASSSKNRGTDNEQFF. Filled out from reference TRBV11-2 and TRBJ2-1, the complete variable domain reads EAGVAQSPRYKIIEKRQSVAFWCNPISGHATLYWYQQILGQGPKLLIQFQNNGVVDDSQLPKDRFSAERLKGVDSTLKIQPAKLEDSAVYLCASSSKNRGTDNEQFFGPGTRLTVL.

The chain has TRBV9 and TRBJ1-1; TRBD1 matches 8 bases. The CDR3 has 17 residues. Germline lookup yields CDR1 SGDLS and CDR2 YYNGEE. The V gene end was trimmed by 0 bases and the J gene end by 1 base; junction bases not matched to a gene: 8. CDR3 protein: CASSVAPTGQGNTEAFF. The CDR3 DNA reads TGTGCCAGCAGCGTAGCCCCCACAGGACAGGGGAACACTGAAGCTTTCTTT.

This clone was counted between two and nine times. The chain carries TRBV5-5 and TRBJ1-6; TRBD1 might be the D (5 bases). V was cut by 3 bases and J by 7 bases, with 14 bases left in between. The CDR3 loop spans 15 amino acids. The V gene's germline CDR1 is SGHKS and CDR2 YYEKEE (reference sequence). This CDR3 reads CASSSQDGHNSPLHF. The CDR3 DNA is TGTGCCAGCAGCTCTCAGGACGGACACAATTCACCCCTCCACTTT.

This clone was recorded only once. The rearrangement joins TRBV14 to TRBJ1-1; D not resolved. Trimming removed 4 bases from V and 0 bases from J, with 18 bases in between. Germline-derived CDR1 and CDR2 are SGHDN and FVKESK. This CDR3 is built from 17 residues. The chain's CDR3 is CASSLNNRRRLNTEAFF. CDR3 nucleotide sequence: TGTGCCAGCAGCCTAAATAACAGAAGGCGCTTGAACACTGAAGCTTTCTTT.

The chain joins TRBV5-1 to TRBJ2-3, with D possibly being TRBD2 (5 bases). The CDR3 contains 16 residues. V was pared by 0 bases and J by 0 bases, with 11 bases between. Germline V CDR1 and CDR2: SGHRS, YFSETQ. Here the CDR3 reads CASSLAQRTSTDTQYF. In DNA, the CDR3 is TGCGCCAGCAGCTTGGCCCAGCGGACTAGCACAGATACGCAGTATTTT.

CDR3 nucleotide sequence: TGTGCCAGCAGCCCAGGGGGCGGGAGCTATGGCTACACCTTC. It specifies CASSPGGGSYGYTF. The chain couples TRBV7-6 to TRBJ1-2; 8 bases are shared with TRBD1. V lost 5 bases to trimming and J lost 4 bases; unmatched junction nucleotides: 6. Germline V gives CDR1 SGHVS, CDR2 FNYEAQ. The CDR3 length is 14 residues.

V usage is TRBV5-4 and J usage is TRBJ2-5, with 8 nucleotides matching TRBD2. V lost 2 bases to trimming and J lost 1 base; unmatched junction nucleotides: 19. The V gene's germline CDR1 is SGHNT and CDR2 YYREEE (reference sequence). There are 20 residues in the CDR3. DNA for the CDR3: TGTGCCAGCAGCTTTGGTCTGGTGGGCCTTAGCGGGGCGACCCAAGAGACCCAGTACTTC. Its translation is CASSFGLVGLSGATQETQYF.